The 14 T cell receptor beta chains listed next were all sequenced from one sample in a study of T cells in Graves' hyperthyroidism and ophthalmopathy. The TCR beta CDR3 regions underwent amplification using RNA transcripts as the source. HTBI primers were used for first-round RT-PCR of the TCR CDR3. TCRdb independently ran MiXCR on the multiplex PCR reads; one entry per CDR3 protein. The profile covers about 210,000 distinct CDR3 sequences, with approximately 17% appearing a single time and approximately 50% taken by the ten largest. Sequences were obtained from blood. Every receptor here comes from a man in his fifties with Graves' hyperthyroidism.

This clonotype showed up just a few times. J is TRBJ2-3 and V is TRBV5-6; the match to TRBD1 covers 11 bases. The ends lost 0 bases at V and 3 bases at J; junction bases unmatched: 6. The CDR3 is 17 amino acids. The germline V gene has CDR1 SGHDT and CDR2 YYEEEE. The CDR3 spells CASSLEGQGAGTDTQYF. CDR3 nucleotide sequence: TGTGCCAGCAGCTTGGAAGGACAGGGGGCTGGGACAGATACGCAGTATTTT.

The chain joins TRBV19 to TRBJ2-1; 9 bases match TRBD2. CDR1 is LNHDA and CDR2 is SQIVND in the germline V gene (reference sequence). The CDR3 has 20 residues. V was clipped by 4 bases and J by 8 bases; unmatched bases: 24. In nucleotides, the CDR3 is TGTGCCAGTAGTAACTTGGGCCCAGGGAAAATGGCGGGAGGGCTGGATGAGCAGTTCTTC. It specifies CASSNLGPGKMAGGLDEQFF.

This sequence joins TRBV15 and TRBJ2-1; 7 nucleotides match TRBD2. CDR1 LNHNV and CDR2 YYDKDF come from the germline V gene (reference sequence). V dropped 5 bases and J dropped 4; count of bases not matched to a gene: 8. This CDR3 region has 15 residues. The CDR3 DNA reads as TGTGCCACCAGCTACACTAGCGTCTCATACAATGAGCAGTTCTTC. This translates into CATSYTSVSYNEQFF.

This clonotype showed up just a few times. This rearrangement joins TRBV29-1 to TRBJ1-1, with TRBD1 as a possible D gene (5 bases). The V gene lost 6 bases and the J gene lost 1 base, with 9 bases spanning the gap. From germline, CDR1 is SQVTM and CDR2 ANQGSEA. The CDR3 loop spans 12 amino acids. CDR3 DNA: TGCAGCGTCGGAGGGGCGAACACTGAAGCTTTCTTT. Translating gives CSVGGANTEAFF.

This chain joins TRBV12-3 or TRBV12-4 and TRBJ2-7, with 7 positions matching TRBD1. J gave up 4 bases and V 5 bases, and 5 bases lay outside the gene matches. This CDR3 comprises 13 residues. Here the CDR3 DNA reads TGTGCCAGCAGTCCCGGGACAGAATACGAGCAGTACTTC. It encodes CASSPGTEYEQYF.

The chain couples TRBV29-1 to TRBJ2-7; 7 positions match TRBD1. The CDR3 is 13 residues long. V shed 1 base, J shed 3 bases, and the junction held 3 bases outside the gene matches. CDR1 SQVTM and CDR2 ANQGSEA come from the germline V gene. The CDR3 nucleotides read TGCAGCGTTGAAGGGGACAGAGACTACGAGCAGTACTTC. Its protein is CSVEGDRDYEQYF.

This clonotype was observed many times. The chain is built from TRBV28 and TRBJ2-1; D is unclear. V dropped 3 bases and J dropped 3 bases, with 12 bases sitting between them. Looked up from germline, CDR1 is MDHEN and CDR2 is SYDVKM. This CDR3 region has 15 residues. CDR3 region: CASSFDGPLYNEQFF. The DNA of the CDR3 is TGTGCCAGCAGTTTCGACGGCCCCCTCTACAATGAGCAGTTCTTC.

Only a few counts were recorded for this clonotype. CDR3 nucleotide sequence: TGTGCCAGCAGCCAAGTGGAACTAGCGGTCTTAGGAGGGGAGCTGTTTTTT. Amino acids: CASSQVELAVLGGELFF. The chain combines TRBV3-1 with TRBJ2-2; 8 nucleotides match TRBD2. Per germline, CDR1 LGHDT and CDR2 YNNKEL (reference sequence). Unmatched junction bases numbered 12, after V lost 1 base and J lost 8 bases. This CDR3 contains 17 residues.

The CDR3 DNA reads as TGTGCCAGCAGCCAGAGGAGGCATGGCAAAAACATTCAGTACTTC. This translates into CASSQRRHGKNIQYF. This rearrangement joins TRBV14 to TRBJ2-4; D possibly corresponds to TRBD2 (5 bases). Germline values: CDR1 SGHDN, CDR2 FVKESK. This CDR3 contains 15 residues. Trimming left V 3 bases short and J 3 bases short, with 12 bases between.

The rearrangement links TRBV2 to TRBJ2-5; no clear D gene. Germline CDR1 and CDR2: SNHLY and FYNNEI. Trimming removed 4 bases from V and 5 bases from J, with 11 bases in between. The CDR3 has 13 residues. For the CDR3, the DNA is TGTGCCAGCAGTGTTCTCCCCGGGGAGACCCAGTACTTC. Translation gives CASSVLPGETQYF. The full variable domain, in which reference TRBV2 and TRBJ2-5 provide the parts outside the CDR3, is EPEVTQTPSHQVTQMGQEVILRCVPISNHLYFYWYRQILGQKVEFLVSFYNNEISEKSEIFDDQFSVERPDGSNFTLKIRSTKLEDSAMYFCASSVLPGETQYFGPGTRLLVL.

This clonotype showed up many times. This chain connects TRBV30 to TRBJ2-7; D not resolved. Germline CDR1 GTSNPN, CDR2 SVGIG (reference sequence). Trimming removed 5 bases at V and 2 bases at J, with 16 bases between. The CDR3 loop spans 14 amino acids. The CDR3 is CAWVSRIPPYEQYF. The CDR3, as DNA: TGTGCCTGGGTCAGCAGGATCCCTCCCTACGAGCAGTACTTC.

The chain recombines TRBV14 with TRBJ2-5; a possible D gene is TRBD2 (6 bases). The CDR3 runs to 14 residues. With 0 bases removed from V and 5 bases from J, the gap between germline ends came to 10 bases. Germline-derived CDR1 and CDR2 are SGHDN and FVKESK. The CDR3 loop is CASSQDREDETQYF. Here the CDR3 DNA reads TGTGCCAGCAGCCAAGACAGGGAGGATGAGACCCAGTACTTC.

This clonotype was seen many times. This chain joins TRBV4-2 and TRBJ2-2, with 10 bases lining up with TRBD2. Germline V CDR1 and CDR2: LGHNA, YNFKEQ. The CDR3 consists of 18 residues. After removal of 1 base from V and 0 bases from J, the junction contained 5 bases not matched to a gene. The CDR3 loop is CASSQGSSGGANTGELFF. For the CDR3, the DNA is TGTGCCAGCAGCCAAGGGTCTAGCGGGGGCGCGAACACCGGGGAGCTGTTTTTT.

The rearrangement uses TRBV24-1 and TRBJ2-2, with 9 bases lining up with TRBD2. Germline lookup yields CDR1 KGHDR and CDR2 SFDVKD. V lost 7 bases, J lost 0 bases, and 8 bases stayed unmatched. The CDR3 extends over 17 amino acids. CDR3 bases: TGTGCCACCAGCGGAGCGGGAGGCCTTGCGAACACCGGGGAGCTGTTTTTT. Residues: CATSGAGGLANTGELFF.